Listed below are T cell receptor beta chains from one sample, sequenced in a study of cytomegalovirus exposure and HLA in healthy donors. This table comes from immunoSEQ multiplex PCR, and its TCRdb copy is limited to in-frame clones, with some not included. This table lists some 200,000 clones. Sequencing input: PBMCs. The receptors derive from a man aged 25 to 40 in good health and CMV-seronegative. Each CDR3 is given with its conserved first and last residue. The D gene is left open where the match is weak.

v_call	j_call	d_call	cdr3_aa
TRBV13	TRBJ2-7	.	CASSLAAGPTYEQYF
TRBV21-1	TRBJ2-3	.	CASFHGGGAGGSTDTQYF
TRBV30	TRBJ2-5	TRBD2	CAWRAAGGAETQYF
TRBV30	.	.	CAWSVLLLTEQYF
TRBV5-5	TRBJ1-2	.	CASSEDSYGYTF
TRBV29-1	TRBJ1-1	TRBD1	CSATRQGNTEAFF
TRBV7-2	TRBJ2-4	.	CASRQSGDSRNIQYF
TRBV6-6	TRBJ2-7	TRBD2	CASSQAGGPYEQYF
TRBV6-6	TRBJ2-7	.	CASSLYALSSYEQYF
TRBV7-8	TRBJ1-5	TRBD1	CASSPGQGVWNQPQHF
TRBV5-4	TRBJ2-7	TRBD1	CASSSGQGYEQYF
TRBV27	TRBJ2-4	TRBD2	CASSPGLDLAKNIQYF
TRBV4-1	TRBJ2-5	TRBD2	CASSQAGTRGFRETQYF
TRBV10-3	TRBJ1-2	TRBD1	CAIGEPTGSRGYTF
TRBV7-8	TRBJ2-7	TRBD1	CASSLGIQGNEQYF
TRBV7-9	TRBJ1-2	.	CASSFGGTDYGYTF
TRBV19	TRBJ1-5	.	CASREQGYSNQPQHF
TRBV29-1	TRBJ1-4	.	CSVAGWGGNEKLFF
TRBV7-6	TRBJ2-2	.	CASSLAYSSMNTGELFF
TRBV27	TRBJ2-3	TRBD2	CASRPGLAGGGTDTQYF
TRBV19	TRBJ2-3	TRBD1	CASSIGYAGGAEDTQYF
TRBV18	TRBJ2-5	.	CASSPQTRGQETQYF
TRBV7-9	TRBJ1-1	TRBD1	CASIGQGVGPEAFF
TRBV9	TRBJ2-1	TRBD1	CASSGDSYNEQFF